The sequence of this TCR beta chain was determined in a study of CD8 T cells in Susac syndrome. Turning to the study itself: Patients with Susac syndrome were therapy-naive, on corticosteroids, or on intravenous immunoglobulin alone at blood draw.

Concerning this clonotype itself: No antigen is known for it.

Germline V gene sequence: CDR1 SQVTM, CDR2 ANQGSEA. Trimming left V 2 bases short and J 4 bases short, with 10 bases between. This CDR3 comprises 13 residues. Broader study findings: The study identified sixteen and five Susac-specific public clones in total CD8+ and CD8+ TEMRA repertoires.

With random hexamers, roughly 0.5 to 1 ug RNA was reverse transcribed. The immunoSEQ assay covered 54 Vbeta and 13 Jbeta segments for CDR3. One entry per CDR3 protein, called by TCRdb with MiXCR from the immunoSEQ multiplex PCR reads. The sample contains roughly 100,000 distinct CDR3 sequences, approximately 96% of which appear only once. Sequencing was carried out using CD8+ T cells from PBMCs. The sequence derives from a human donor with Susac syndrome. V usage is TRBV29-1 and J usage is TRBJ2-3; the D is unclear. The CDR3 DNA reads TGCAGCGTTGAACCAGACGGGTCAGATACGCAGTATTTT. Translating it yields CSVEPDGSDTQYF.